Listed below are T cell receptor beta chains from one sample, sequenced in a study of blood T cell repertoires in COVID-19. TCRdb's copy holds only in-frame clones and misses some; the assay was immunoSEQ multiplex PCR. The sample consists of about 350,000 clones, more than 70% of them appearing once. Sequenced: peripheral blood. These TCRs come from a woman aged 60 to 75 with COVID-19, enrolled during active disease. The CDR3 runs from the conserved cysteine through the conserved F or W. Fields, in order: J gene, D gene, V gene, clone size, CDR3 protein, CDR3 DNA. A D gene is named only where the DNA matches it firmly. Size is stated for part of the rows, as once, few or many counts, or as a class when the clone is expanded.

>TRBJ1-2|.|TRBV4-1|.
CASRRQDELGGYTF
TGCGCCAGCAGGAGACAGGACGAATTGGGTGGCTACACCTTC
>TRBJ2-7|TRBD2|TRBV7-2|.
CASSYTGTSGSYEQYF
TGTGCCAGCAGTTATACCGGGACTAGCGGCTCCTACGAGCAGTACTTC
>TRBJ1-6|.|TRBV30|.
CAWRGGGYSPLHF
TGTGCCTGGAGGGGGGGAGGATACTCACCCCTCCACTTT
>TRBJ2-5|.|TRBV24-1|.
CATSDSWEETQYF
TGTGCCACCAGTGATAGTTGGGAGGAGACCCAGTACTTC
>TRBJ1-5|.|TRBV30|.
CAWTRGLGNQPQHF
TGTGCCTGGACGCGGGGTTTAGGGAATCAGCCCCAGCATTTT
>TRBJ1-2|.|TRBV18|.
CASSVARDIYGYTF
TGTGCCAGCTCTGTCGCCAGGGACATCTATGGCTACACCTTC
>TRBJ1-6|.|TRBV9|many
CASSVGALLNSPLHF
TGTGCCAGCAGCGTAGGGGCTTTACTTAATTCACCCCTCCACTTT
>TRBJ2-3|.|TRBV6-6|.
CASILTGSPDTQYF
TGTGCCAGCATCCTAACAGGGTCCCCAGATACGCAGTATTTT
>TRBJ1-5|TRBD1|TRBV7-8|.
CASSLAGTGNQPQHF
TGTGCCAGCAGCTTAGCCGGGACAGGGAATCAGCCCCAGCATTTT
>TRBJ2-1|TRBD2|TRBV4-1|.
CASSSRTSNEQFF
TGCGCCAGCAGCTCAAGGACTAGCAATGAGCAGTTCTTC
>TRBJ1-2|TRBD1|TRBV6-5|.
CASKRQGKYGYTF
TGTGCCAGCAAAAGACAGGGGAAGTACGGCTACACCTTC
>TRBJ1-1|.|TRBV3-1/TRBV3-2|.
CASSPTGLNTEAFF
TGTGCCAGCAGCCCGACAGGTTTGAACACTGAAGCTTTCTTT
>TRBJ2-5|.|TRBV4-2|.
CASSQVDSPGETQYF
TGTGCCAGCAGCCAAGTGGACAGCCCGGGAGAGACCCAGTACTTC
>TRBJ1-1|.|TRBV6-5|.
CASNLSGITEAFF
TGTGCCAGCAATTTATCGGGGATCACTGAAGCTTTCTTT
>TRBJ1-5|.|TRBV2|.
CASSDPPPRAQPQHF
TGTGCCAGCAGTGACCCCCCGCCGCGGGCCCAGCCCCAGCATTTT
>TRBJ2-3|.|TRBV7-9|.
CASSFAGGTDTQYF
TGTGCCAGCAGCTTTGCGGGCGGCACAGATACGCAGTATTTT
>TRBJ2-1|TRBD2|TRBV11-2|.
CASSHGGGEQFF
TGTGCCAGCAGTCATGGGGGGGGTGAGCAGTTCTTC
>TRBJ1-1|.|TRBV4-1|.
CASSQRAGITEAFF
TGCGCCAGCAGCCAAAGGGCAGGGATCACTGAAGCTTTCTTT
>TRBJ1-4|.|TRBV5-4|.
CASSPTGNEKLFF
TGTGCCAGCAGCCCCACGGGGAATGAAAAACTGTTTTTT
>TRBJ1-1|.|TRBV24-1|.
CATSDSKGPGTEAFF
TGTGCCACCAGTGATTCAAAGGGGCCCGGGACTGAAGCTTTCTTT
>TRBJ1-5|.|TRBV6-1|.
CASSAERRRWENQPQHF
TGTGCCAGCAGTGCAGAGCGGCGACGGTGGGAAAATCAGCCCCAGCATTTT
>TRBJ1-1|.|TRBV19|.
CASSIGGGTEAFF
TGTGCCAGTAGTATAGGGGGGGGCACTGAAGCTTTCTTT
>TRBJ2-1|TRBD1|TRBV2|.
CASNLFGTAGFF
TGTGCCAGCAACCTCTTTGGGACAGCAGGGTTCTTC
>TRBJ2-2|TRBD1|TRBV5-1|.
CASSLNRGSGELFF
TGCGCCAGCAGCTTGAACAGGGGGTCCGGGGAGCTGTTTTTT
>TRBJ1-1|.|TRBV6-5|.
CASIQGGGGNTEAFF
TGTGCCAGCATCCAGGGAGGGGGGGGGAACACTGAAGCTTTCTTT
>TRBJ2-3|TRBD2|TRBV24-1|.
CATSESGLAGPLDTQYF
TGTGCCACCAGTGAATCCGGACTAGCGGGGCCCCTGGATACGCAGTATTTT
>TRBJ1-6|.|TRBV6-5|.
CASGRDSNSPLHF
TGTGCCAGCGGCAGGGACTCAAATTCACCCCTCCACTTT
>TRBJ1-6|.|TRBV27|.
CASRDYRVSPLHF
TGTGCCAGCAGAGACTACAGGGTTTCACCCCTCCACTTT
>TRBJ2-2|TRBD1|TRBV5-4|.
CASFEGASNTGELFF
TGTGCCAGCTTTGAGGGGGCGTCGAACACCGGGGAGCTGTTTTTT
>TRBJ1-1|.|TRBV10-3|.
CAISEESGVTEAFF
TGTGCCATCAGTGAAGAGTCAGGGGTGACTGAAGCTTTCTTT
>TRBJ2-1|TRBD1|TRBV5-1|once
CASSIDRVVYNEQFF
TGCGCCAGCAGCATTGACAGGGTGGTCTACAATGAGCAGTTCTTC
>TRBJ1-1|.|TRBV6-5|.
CASREVGRDKIEAFF
TGTGCCAGCCGAGAGGTGGGGCGCGATAAAATTGAAGCTTTCTTT
>TRBJ2-1|.|TRBV11-3|.
CASSSDKSYNEQFF
TGTGCCAGCAGCTCGGACAAATCCTACAATGAGCAGTTCTTC
>TRBJ1-2|.|TRBV11-2|.
CASSPRGGDTYTNYGYTF
TGTGCCAGCAGCCCCAGAGGGGGAGACACGTACACCAACTATGGCTACACCTTC
>TRBJ1-2|.|TRBV28|.
CASSFRGYTF
TGTGCCAGCAGTTTCAGGGGCTACACCTTC
>TRBJ1-1|.|TRBV18|.
CASSQTEGVFF
TGTGCCAGCTCACAGACAGAGGGGGTGTTCTTT
>TRBJ2-3|TRBD2|TRBV24-1|.
CATSESSGGADTQYF
TGTGCCACCAGTGAGTCTAGCGGGGGGGCAGATACGCAGTATTTT
>TRBJ1-5|.|TRBV18|.
CASSWTENQPQHF
TGTGCCAGCTCCTGGACAGAAAATCAGCCCCAGCATTTT
>TRBJ1-6|.|TRBV20-1|.
CSGGVGTPLHF
TGCAGTGGGGGGGTCGGGACACCCCTCCACTTT
>TRBJ2-3|TRBD2|TRBV19|.
CATSSLAGVPRDTQYF
TGTGCCACCAGTAGCTTAGCGGGGGTTCCCAGGGATACGCAGTATTTT
>TRBJ1-5|.|TRBV6-5|once
CASTSLDYQPQHF
TGTGCCAGCACGTCCCTCGACTATCAGCCCCAGCATTTT
>TRBJ2-7|.|TRBV28|.
CASSLHDRSSAEQYF
TGTGCCAGCAGTCTCCACGACAGATCTTCTGCCGAGCAGTACTTC
>TRBJ2-6|.|TRBV6-5|.
CASSSTSSGANVLTF
TGTGCCAGCAGCTCAACGAGCTCTGGGGCCAACGTCCTGACTTTC
>TRBJ2-7|TRBD1|TRBV27|once
CASSPVPDRGAYEQYF
TGTGCCAGCAGTCCTGTCCCGGACAGGGGAGCCTACGAGCAGTACTTC
>TRBJ1-3|TRBD1|TRBV6-5|once
CASSPDRGIRNTIYF
TGTGCCAGCAGTCCCGACAGGGGCATTCGAAACACCATATATTTT
>TRBJ2-5|.|TRBV11-1|.
CASSPGSSQETQYF
TGTGCCAGCAGCCCAGGATCCTCCCAAGAGACCCAGTACTTC
>TRBJ1-3|.|TRBV19|.
CASTDTPQRNTIYF
TGTGCCAGTACCGACACCCCGCAGCGGAACACCATATATTTT
>TRBJ1-4|TRBD1|TRBV2|once
CASSEALGTGVEKLFF
TGTGCCAGCAGTGAAGCGCTTGGGACAGGGGTTGAAAAACTGTTTTTT
>TRBJ1-4|.|TRBV19|.
CASSIGQVNEKLFF
TGTGCCAGTAGTATCGGACAAGTTAATGAAAAACTGTTTTTT
>TRBJ1-2|TRBD1|TRBV7-9|.
CASSGDRGLPHDYGYTF
TGTGCCAGCAGTGGTGACAGGGGGCTCCCTCATGACTATGGCTACACCTTC
>TRBJ1-1|TRBD1|TRBV2|.
CASIVGQGAFSEAFF
TGTGCCAGCATTGTAGGACAGGGGGCTTTCTCTGAAGCTTTCTTT
>TRBJ2-1|.|TRBV11-2|once
CASSLDAGLSYNEQFF
TGTGCCAGCAGCTTAGATGCAGGGTTATCCTACAATGAGCAGTTCTTC
>TRBJ2-2|TRBD2|TRBV25-1|.
CASSDFQRGSRTGELFF
TGTGCCAGCAGTGACTTTCAGCGGGGCTCGAGAACCGGGGAGCTGTTTTTT
>TRBJ2-1|.|TRBV23-1|.
CASSGAGQGDGGEQFF
TGCGCCAGCAGCGGGGCGGGGCAGGGAGATGGTGGTGAGCAGTTCTTC
>TRBJ1-2|.|TRBV5-1|.
CASSASSLYGYTF
TGCGCCAGCAGCGCCAGTAGCCTCTATGGCTACACCTTC
>TRBJ2-7|TRBD1|TRBV5-1|.
CASSRRGTVNEQYF
TGCGCCAGCAGCCGACGTGGGACAGTCAACGAGCAGTACTTC
>TRBJ1-2|TRBD1|TRBV13|.
CASSPGTEHGYTF
TGTGCCAGCAGCCCTGGGACAGAGCATGGCTACACCTTC
>TRBJ1-1|.|TRBV11-3|.
CASSASGGATEAFF
TGTGCCAGCAGCGCGTCGGGGGGAGCCACTGAAGCTTTCTTT
>TRBJ1-5|.|TRBV21-1|.
CAIGQRRNQPQHF
TGTGCCATTGGACAGCGCCGCAATCAGCCCCAGCATTTT
>TRBJ1-5|TRBD1|TRBV5-1|.
CASSLGFGQGNQPQHF
TGCGCCAGCAGCTTGGGTTTTGGACAGGGCAATCAGCCCCAGCATTTT